This T cell receptor beta chain came from a study of a mutant IDH1 vaccine in newly diagnosed glioma. On the study more broadly: Patients were pretreated with radiotherapy, temozolomide, or both, mostly both.

Method: immunoSEQ multiplex PCR; TCRdb's copy keeps in-frame clones and lacks some. Here the sample spans 31,000 or so clones, roughly 80% being singletons. Whole-study findings and limits: Pseudoprogression seemed unrelated to changes in top peripheral T cell clonotypes.

Specified time point: week 47, end of study. Doses consisted of 300 ug of mutant IDH1 20-mer peptide each, paired with topical imiquimod. The patients were given eight vaccinations, one each in weeks 1, 3, 5, 7, 11, 15, 19 and 23. Comments on this clone: Its antigen is still unknown.

V lost 0 bases, J lost 2 bases, and 7 bases lay in between. This CDR3 is 14 amino acids long. The V gene's germline CDR1 is SGHRS and CDR2 YFSETQ. This sequence originates from a man aged 25-45 years with glioma. The material was PBMCs, obtained from a glioma patient whose treatment included an IDH1 peptide vaccine. The chain carries TRBV5-1 and TRBJ2-3; D call uncertain. CDR3 in amino acids: CASSLETNTDTQYF. In DNA, the CDR3 is TGCGCCAGCAGCTTGGAAACTAACACAGATACGCAGTATTTT.